This TCR beta chain came from a study of shared clonotypes between healthy human individuals. The study's findings and limits: The authors sampled blood alone, and tissue repertoires likely differ. Represented genetic and exposure-history diversity was restricted by having few donors.

Terminally differentiated effector memory CD45RA+ cells were excluded from the naive CD8 cells, which were CD45RO-negative and positively selected for CCR7. Regarding this clone: The antigen remains unidentified.

This table comes from immunoSEQ multiplex PCR, and its TCRdb copy is limited to in-frame clones, with some not included. This sample has around 2,100,000 clones; about 95% occur once, and the top ten carry 0.9% to 1.5%. The V and J ends lost 5 bases and 3 bases, in that order; junction bases with no gene match: 6. Germline loops: CDR1 MDHEN, CDR2 SYDVKM. There are 14 residues in the CDR3. Sequencing was performed on naive CD8+ T cells sorted from blood. The source of this sequence is a man younger than 35 in good health. V usage is TRBV28 and J usage is TRBJ1-1, with 7 bases fitting TRBD1. The CDR3 DNA reads as TGTGCCAGCAGTCTACAGGGGACGCACACTGAAGCTTTCTTT. It yields the protein CASSLQGTHTEAFF. Using reference TRBV28 and TRBJ1-1 for the parts outside the CDR3, the full variable domain is DVKVTQSSRYLVKRTGEKVFLECVQDMDHENMFWYRQDPGLGLRLIYFSYDVKMKEKGDIPEGYSVSREKKERFSLILESASTNQTSMYLCASSLQGTHTEAFFGQGTRLTVV.